This TCR beta chain was documented in a study of blood T cells in healthy people across ages. Comments on this clonotype: The target antigen is unknown.

Germline V gene data show CDR1 as MDHEN and CDR2 as SYDVKM. This CDR3 has 14 amino acids. After removal of 6 bases from V and 7 bases from J, the junction contained 5 bases not matched to a gene. Sample-barcoded 5' priming and a J-beta primer mix drove a second PCR of about 6 to 11 cycles. TCRdb used MiXCR to reprocess the 5' RACE reads, holding one entry per CDR3 protein. The sample records 1,100,000 or so distinct CDR3 sequences, over 35% being singletons. Study-level points and caveats: Possibly, changes in expanded clonotypes were confounded because donor CMV status was unknown. What prevented conclusive comparison of naive and antigen-experienced cells was that PBMCs were unsorted. Versus aged donors, long-lived donors had higher diversity and more naive CD4+ cells. It was held that the diversity estimates obtained from one million T cells were underestimates.

The sample taken for sequencing was blood. The clonotype comes from an older woman in good health. This chain uses TRBV28 with TRBJ1-6; 8 nucleotides agree with TRBD1. In DNA, the CDR3 is TGTGCCAGCAGACTAACAGGGGGGAATTCACCCCTCCACTTT. As protein: CASRLTGGNSPLHF.